This T cell receptor beta chain was recorded in a study of blood T cell repertoires in COVID-19 (dated by TCRdb to between 2020 and 2021). As for the study more broadly: Samples from collaborators originated in the United States, Italy and Spain and spanned both the acute and convalescent phases of COVID-19. Samples were obtained from the ongoing ImmuneRACE study (first 160 participants) and from over 1,000 subjects provided by 6 global collaborators. The dataset comprised deeply sampled blood TCRbeta repertoires from subjects exposed to, actively infected with, or recovered from COVID-19. The repertoires were made available in a free public database intended to serve as a resource for research on the immune response to SARS-CoV-2. Sample metadata almost always included a de-identified subject ID, COVID-19 status, age in years and sex. The prospective study material was composed of cDNA or gDNA derived from T cells, B-cell-depleted T cells, or PBMCs. Where available, HLA class I and class II types were obtained from metadata supplied by the sample provider rather than from assay-based typing.

Looking up the germline V gene yields CDR1 SGHVS and CDR2 FNYEAQ. Spanning cysteine to phenylalanine, the CDR3 consists of 16 amino acids. The read is trimmed to its CDR3 DNA, 48 bases read in frame from base 1. V gives up 1 base and J gives up 0 bases, and the segment between their germline ends measures 13 bases. TCRbeta CDR3 regions were amplified from genomic DNA using the immunoSEQ Assay, a bias-controlled multiplex PCR. The authors processed their data as follows. Nucleated cell counts per sample were estimated from amplification of reference gene primers within the assay. To quantify the absolute abundance of each unique TCRbeta CDR3 rearrangement, sequence reads were collapsed and filtered. Productive Simpson clonality was computed per sample as the square root of Simpson's diversity index over productive rearrangements. TCRdb obtained this table from immuneACCESS and retained in-frame rearrangements with V and J assigned. These tables miss some clones; where compared with another copy, unresolved V genes account for less than half of the shortfall, and the remainder is unexplained. The V and J calls and clone size come from that table; D and trimming were worked out from the DNA. Here the sample has tens of thousands of clones; less than 95% occur a single time. Less than 0.6% of the sample comes from the top ten.

At one collaborating source in Seattle, patients were enrolled during active infection and were followed longitudinally through the course of disease. Collaborating institutions collected whole blood in K2EDTA tubes following their own protocols. For TCRbeta analysis, collaborator samples were shipped as frozen whole blood, as isolated PBMCs, or as DNA extracted from either sample type. Results the study describes overall, beyond this receptor: How much clinical and demographic metadata was included differed by source and by participant, and the metadata was provided uncurated.

A word on this clone: Its antigen is still unknown. No per-base quality is available; no much larger clone lies one base away.

The receptor comes from a man aged 50 to 59 with COVID-19, enrolled during active disease. This chain is built from TRBV7-6 and TRBJ2-7, with a tentative D gene TRBD2 over 6 matching bases. Sequenced input: peripheral blood. The CDR3 corresponds to CASSLGGLMSSYEQYF. The DNA sequence is TGTGCCAGCAGCTTAGGCGGACTAATGAGCTCCTACGAGCAGTACTTC.